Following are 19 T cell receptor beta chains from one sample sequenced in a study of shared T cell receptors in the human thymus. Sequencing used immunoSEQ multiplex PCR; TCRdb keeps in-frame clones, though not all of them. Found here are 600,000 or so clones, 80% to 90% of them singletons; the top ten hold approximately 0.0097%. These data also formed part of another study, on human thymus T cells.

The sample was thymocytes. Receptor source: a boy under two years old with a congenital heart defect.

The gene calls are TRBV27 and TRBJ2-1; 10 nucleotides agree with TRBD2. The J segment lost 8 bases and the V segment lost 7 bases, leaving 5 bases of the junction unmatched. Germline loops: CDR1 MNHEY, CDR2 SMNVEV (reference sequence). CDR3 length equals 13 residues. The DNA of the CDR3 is TGTGCCAGCAAAGCGGGAGGGTCCCATGAGCAGTTCTTC. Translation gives CASKAGGSHEQFF.

CDR3 in amino acids: CASSIHPRGYGCNHDGYTF. CDR3 DNA: TGTGCCAGCAGTATACACCCCCGGGGTTACGGTTGCAACCATGATGGCTACACCTTC. This sequence joins TRBV28 and TRBJ1-2; D gene uncertain. V lost 5 bases and J 6 bases, leaving 31 bases between the germline ends. The CDR3 contains 19 residues. CDR1 is MDHEN and CDR2 is SYDVKM in the germline V gene.

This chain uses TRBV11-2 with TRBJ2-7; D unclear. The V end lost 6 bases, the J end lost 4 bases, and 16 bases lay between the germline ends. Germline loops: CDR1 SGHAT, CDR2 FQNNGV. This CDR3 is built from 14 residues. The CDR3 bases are TGTGCCAGCAGATCAACTGACACATATTACGAGCAGTACTTC. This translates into CASRSTDTYYEQYF.

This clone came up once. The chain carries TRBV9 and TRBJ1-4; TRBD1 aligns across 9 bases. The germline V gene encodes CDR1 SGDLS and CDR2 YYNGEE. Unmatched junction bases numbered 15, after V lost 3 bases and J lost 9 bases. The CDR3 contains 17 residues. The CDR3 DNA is TGTGCCAGCAGCGAGGACCCGGGGACAGGGAGGGAACAAAAACTGTTTTTT. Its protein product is CASSEDPGTGREQKLFF. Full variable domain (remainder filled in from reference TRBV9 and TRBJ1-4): DSGVTQTPKHLITATGQRVTLRCSPRSGDLSVYWYQQSLDQGLQFLIQYYNGEERAKGNILERFSAQQFPDLHSELNLSSLELGDSALYFCASSEDPGTGREQKLFFGSGTQLSVL.

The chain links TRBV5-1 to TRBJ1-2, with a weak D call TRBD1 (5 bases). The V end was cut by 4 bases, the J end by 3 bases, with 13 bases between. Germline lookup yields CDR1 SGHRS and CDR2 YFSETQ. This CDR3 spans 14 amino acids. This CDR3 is CASSLFPGDYGYTF. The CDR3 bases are TGCGCCAGCAGCCTCTTTCCGGGGGACTATGGCTACACCTTC.

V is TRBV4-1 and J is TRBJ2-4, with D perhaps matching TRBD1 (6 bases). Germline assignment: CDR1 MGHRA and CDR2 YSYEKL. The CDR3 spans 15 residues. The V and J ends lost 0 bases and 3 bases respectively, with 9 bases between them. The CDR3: CASSQDRGVKNIQYF. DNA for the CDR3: TGCGCCAGCAGCCAAGACAGGGGAGTCAAAAACATTCAGTACTTC.

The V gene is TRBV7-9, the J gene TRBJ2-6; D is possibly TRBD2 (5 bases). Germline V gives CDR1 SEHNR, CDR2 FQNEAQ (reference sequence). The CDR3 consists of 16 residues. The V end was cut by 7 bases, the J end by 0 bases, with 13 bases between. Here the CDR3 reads CASTRSGCSGANVLTF. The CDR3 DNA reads TGTGCCAGCACCCGATCGGGATGCTCTGGGGCCAACGTCCTGACTTTC.

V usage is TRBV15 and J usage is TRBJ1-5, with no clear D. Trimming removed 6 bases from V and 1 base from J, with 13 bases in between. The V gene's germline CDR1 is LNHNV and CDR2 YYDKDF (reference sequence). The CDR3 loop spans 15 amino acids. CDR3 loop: CATRRGFGSNQPQHF. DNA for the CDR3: TGTGCCACCAGGCGGGGATTTGGGAGCAATCAGCCCCAGCATTTT.

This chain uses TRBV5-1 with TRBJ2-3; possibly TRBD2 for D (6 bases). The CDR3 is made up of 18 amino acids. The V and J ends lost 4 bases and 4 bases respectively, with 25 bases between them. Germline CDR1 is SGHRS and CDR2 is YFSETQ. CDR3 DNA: TGCGCCAGCAGCCGGGGTGCCTGGGAGGCTAAGGGATCAGATACGCAGTATTTT. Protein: CASSRGAWEAKGSDTQYF.

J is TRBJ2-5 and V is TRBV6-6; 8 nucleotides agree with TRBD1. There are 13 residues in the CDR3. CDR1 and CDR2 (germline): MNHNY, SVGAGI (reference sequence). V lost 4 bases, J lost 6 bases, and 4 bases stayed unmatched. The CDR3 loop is CASSSDRVKTQYF. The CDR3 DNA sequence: TGTGCCAGCAGTTCGGACAGGGTGAAGACCCAGTACTTC.

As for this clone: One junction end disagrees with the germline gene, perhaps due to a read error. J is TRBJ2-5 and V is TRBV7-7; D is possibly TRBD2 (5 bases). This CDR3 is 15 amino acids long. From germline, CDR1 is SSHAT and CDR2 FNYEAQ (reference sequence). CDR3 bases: TGTGCTAGCAGCCCCCATCGGGAAGGGCAAGAGACCCAGTACTTC. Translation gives CASSPHREGQETQYF.

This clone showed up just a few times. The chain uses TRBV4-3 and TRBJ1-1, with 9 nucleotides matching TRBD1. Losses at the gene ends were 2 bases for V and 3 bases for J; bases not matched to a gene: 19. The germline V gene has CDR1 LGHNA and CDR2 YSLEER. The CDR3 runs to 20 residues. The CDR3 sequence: CASSQSLPGQGRRDDTEAFF. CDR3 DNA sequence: TGCGCCAGCAGCCAATCGCTCCCGGGACAGGGTCGACGGGACGACACTGAAGCTTTCTTT.

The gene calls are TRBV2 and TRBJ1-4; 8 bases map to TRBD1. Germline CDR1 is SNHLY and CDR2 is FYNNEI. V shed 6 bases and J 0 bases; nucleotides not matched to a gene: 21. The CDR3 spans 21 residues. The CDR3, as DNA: TGTGCCAGCAGATCCGCCCGCCGGACAGGGTCGAAACTTTCAACTAATGAAAAACTGTTTTTT. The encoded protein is CASRSARRTGSKLSTNEKLFF.

The CDR3 sequence is CSVGQGYSYEQYF. CDR3 sequence (DNA): TGCAGCGTTGGACAGGGATATTCCTACGAGCAGTACTTC. The V and J genes are TRBV29-1 and TRBJ2-7; TRBD1 matches 7 bases. The CDR3 extends over 13 amino acids. The trim removed 4 bases at V and 1 base at J, leaving 4 bases unmatched. Germline CDR1 is SQVTM and CDR2 is ANQGSEA.

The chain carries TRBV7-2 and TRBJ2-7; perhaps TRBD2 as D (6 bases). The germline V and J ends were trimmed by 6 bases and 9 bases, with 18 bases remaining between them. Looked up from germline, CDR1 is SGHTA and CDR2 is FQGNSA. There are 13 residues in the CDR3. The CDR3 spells CASRLTDYRRQYF. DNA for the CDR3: TGTGCCAGCAGACTCACGGACTATCGCCGGCAGTACTTC.

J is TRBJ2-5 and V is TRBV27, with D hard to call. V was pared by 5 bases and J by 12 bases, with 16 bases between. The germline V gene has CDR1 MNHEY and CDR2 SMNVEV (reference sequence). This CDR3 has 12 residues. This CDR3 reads CASSGPRSMEYF. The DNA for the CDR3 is TGTGCCAGCAGTGGCCCCCGGAGTATGGAGTACTTC.

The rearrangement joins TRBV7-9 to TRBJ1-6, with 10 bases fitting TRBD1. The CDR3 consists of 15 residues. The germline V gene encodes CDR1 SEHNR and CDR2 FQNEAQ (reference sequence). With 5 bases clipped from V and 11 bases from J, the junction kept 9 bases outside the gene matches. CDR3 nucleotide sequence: TGTGCCAGCAGCCACAAGACAGGGGGCAATCCACCCCTCCACTTT. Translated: CASSHKTGGNPPLHF. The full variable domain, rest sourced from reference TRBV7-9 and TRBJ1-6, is DTGVSQNPRHKITKRGQNVTFRCDPISEHNRLYWYRQTLGQGPEFLTYFQNEAQLEKSRLLSDRFSAERPKGSFSTLEIQRTEQGDSAMYLCASSHKTGGNPPLHFGNGTRLTVT.

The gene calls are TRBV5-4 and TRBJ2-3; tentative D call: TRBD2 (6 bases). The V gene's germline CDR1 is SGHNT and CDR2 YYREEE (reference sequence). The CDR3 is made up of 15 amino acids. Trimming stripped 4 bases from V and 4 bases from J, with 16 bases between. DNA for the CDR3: TGTGCCAGCAGCAACGGGCGGGGAGAAGCAGATACGCAGTATTTT. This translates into CASSNGRGEADTQYF.

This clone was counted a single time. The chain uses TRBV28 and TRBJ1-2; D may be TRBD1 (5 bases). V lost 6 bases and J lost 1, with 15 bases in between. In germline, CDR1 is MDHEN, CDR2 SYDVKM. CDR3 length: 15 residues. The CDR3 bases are TGTGCCAGCAGCCCAGGGCAGATTATTAACTATGGCTACACCTTC. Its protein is CASSPGQIINYGYTF.